The sample holds a few counts of the clone carrying this T cell receptor (beta chain). Its antigen is unidentified. From the reads, TCRdb called clonotypes with MiXCR, one entry per CDR3 protein. Seen here are roughly 760,000 distinct CDR3 sequences, 35% observed once, and the top ten hold around 3%. This entry belongs to a study of T cell repertoires in cytomegalovirus infection. At the level of the study: Matching HLA type, along with CMV infection, was indicated by public TCR beta signatures.

Between the trimmed V and J ends, which lost 0 bases and 3 bases, there was a span of 11 bases. CDR1 and CDR2 (germline): SGHTS, YDEGEE. CDR3 size: 15 residues. Broader study findings: The ex vivo response was dominated by HLA-C-restricted CMV-specific TCR beta clonotypes. Accumulated public TCR beta family frequency recognized individuals carrying CMV together with the relevant HLA.

This TCR came from a human donor in good health (CMV status not recorded). Some clones in this sample may be carry-over from other donors' samples. The V call is TRBV5-8, the J call TRBJ2-3; D is uncertain. Sequencing used PBMCs. CDR3 nucleotides: TGTGCCAGCAGCTTGGGACAAAGCCATACAGATACGCAGTATTTT. It yields the protein CASSLGQSHTDTQYF.